This T cell receptor beta chain was captured in a study of control samples from healthy donors and cancer patients. In germline, CDR1 is SNHLY, CDR2 FYNNEI. This CDR3 is built from 13 residues. Trimming left V 2 bases short and J 7 bases short, with 8 bases between. Data came from immunoSEQ multiplex PCR; TCRdb stores just in-frame clones and leaves some out. This table has some 130,000 clones, 88% appearing once. The chain employs TRBV2 and TRBJ1-4; D is uncertain. Input material: blood. The clonotype was recovered from a man aged 40-49 years in good health. CDR3 sequence reads: CASSEHTAEKLFF. In DNA form, the CDR3 reads TGTGCCAGCAGTGAACACACCGCTGAAAAACTGTTTTTT.